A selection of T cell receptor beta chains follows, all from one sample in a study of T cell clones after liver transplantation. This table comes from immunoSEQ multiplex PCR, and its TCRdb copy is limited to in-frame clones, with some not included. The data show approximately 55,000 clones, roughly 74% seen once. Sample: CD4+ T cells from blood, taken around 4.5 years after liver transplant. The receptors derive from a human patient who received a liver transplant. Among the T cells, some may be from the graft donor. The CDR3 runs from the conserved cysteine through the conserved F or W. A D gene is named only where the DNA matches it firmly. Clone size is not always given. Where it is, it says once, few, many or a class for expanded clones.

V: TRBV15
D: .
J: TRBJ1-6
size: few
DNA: TGTGCCACCAGCAGAGATATCGGGGATAATTCACCCCTCCACTTT
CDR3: CATSRDIGDNSPLHF

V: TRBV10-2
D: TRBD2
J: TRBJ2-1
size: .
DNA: TGCGCCAGCAGTGAAAGACTAGCGGGGGCCCGGGAGCAGTTCTTC
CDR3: CASSERLAGAREQFF

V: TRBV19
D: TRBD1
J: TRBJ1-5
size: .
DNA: TGTGCCAGTAGACAGCCGGGACAGGGGGGATATAGCAATCAGCCCCAGCATTTT
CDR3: CASRQPGQGGYSNQPQHF

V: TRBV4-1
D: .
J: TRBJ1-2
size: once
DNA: TGCGCCAGTACCCAGGTAGGACACACCTTC
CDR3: CASTQVGHTF

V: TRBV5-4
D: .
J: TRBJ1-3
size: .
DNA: TGTGCCAGCAGCTTGGCAGGGGTAGGAAACACCATATATTTT
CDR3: CASSLAGVGNTIYF

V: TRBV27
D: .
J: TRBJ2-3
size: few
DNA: TGTGCCAGCCATACGCGCGGGCTTACAGATACGCAGTATTTT
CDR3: CASHTRGLTDTQYF

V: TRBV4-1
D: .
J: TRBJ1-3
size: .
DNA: TGCGCCAGCAGCCAAGAGCGAGCTTCCGGAAACACCATATATTTT
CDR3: CASSQERASGNTIYF

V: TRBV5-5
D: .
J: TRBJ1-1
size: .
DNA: TGTGCCAGCAGTTTCGGAGCGGGGGCCACTGAAGCTTTCTTT
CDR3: CASSFGAGATEAFF

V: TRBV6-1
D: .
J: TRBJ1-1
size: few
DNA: TGTGCCAGCAGTGTAGAAATCGGGAACACTGAAGCTTTCTTT
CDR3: CASSVEIGNTEAFF

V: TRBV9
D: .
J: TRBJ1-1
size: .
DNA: TGTGCCAGCAGCGTCGTCCTGAACACTGAAGCTTTCTTT
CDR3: CASSVVLNTEAFF

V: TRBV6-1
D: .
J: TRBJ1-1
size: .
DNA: TGTGCCAGCAGTGAAGCAGGTCCGGGCGGTGAAGCTTTCTTT
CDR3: CASSEAGPGGEAFF

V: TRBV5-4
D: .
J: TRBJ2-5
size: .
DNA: TGTGCCAGCAGCTTGGGATCGATAGTGCAAGAGACCCAGTACTTC
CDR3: CASSLGSIVQETQYF

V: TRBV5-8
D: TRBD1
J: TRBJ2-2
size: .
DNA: TGTGCCAGCAGCTTGCGGGGGACAGGGTTGCCCGGGGAGCTGTTTTTT
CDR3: CASSLRGTGLPGELFF

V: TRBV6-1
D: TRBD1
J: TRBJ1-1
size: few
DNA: TGTGCCAGCAGCAGACAGGGCACTGAAGCTTTCTTT
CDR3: CASSRQGTEAFF

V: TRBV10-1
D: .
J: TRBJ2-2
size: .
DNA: TGCGCCAGCGGACGGGACACCGGGGAGCTGTTTTTT
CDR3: CASGRDTGELFF

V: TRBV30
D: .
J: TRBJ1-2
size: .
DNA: TGTGCCTGGAGTGTCGGGGGGGCACTAGCCTATGGCTACACCTTC
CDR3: CAWSVGGALAYGYTF

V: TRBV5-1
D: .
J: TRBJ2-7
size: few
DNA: TGCGCCAGCAGCGGGGGATCTCAAGCGGCCGTGGGCTACGAGCAGTACTTC
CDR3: CASSGGSQAAVGYEQYF

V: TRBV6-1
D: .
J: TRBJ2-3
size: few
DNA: TGTGCCAGCAGCCTGGGACGAGCGAGAGATACGCAGTATTTT
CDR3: CASSLGRARDTQYF

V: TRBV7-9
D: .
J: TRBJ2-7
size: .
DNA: TGTGCCAGCAGCTCCTACACCCTCAGGGAGTCAGACTACGAGCAGTACTTC
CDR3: CASSSYTLRESDYEQYF

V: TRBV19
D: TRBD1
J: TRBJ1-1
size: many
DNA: TGTGCCAGTAGGCCAGACAGGGAATGGGGTGAAGCTTTCTTT
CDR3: CASRPDREWGEAFF

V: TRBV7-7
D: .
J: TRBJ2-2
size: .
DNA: TGTGCCAGCAGCTCCAAGTCGGGACCGGGCACCGGGGAGCTGTTTTTT
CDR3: CASSSKSGPGTGELFF

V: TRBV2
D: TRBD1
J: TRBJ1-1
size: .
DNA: TGTGCCAGCAGGGATGACAGGGAGGGCACTGAAGCTTTCTTT
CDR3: CASRDDREGTEAFF

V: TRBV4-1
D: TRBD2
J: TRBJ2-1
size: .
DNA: TGCGCCAGCAGCCCAGGATGGCGGGGGAGCTACAATGAGCAGTTCTTC
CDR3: CASSPGWRGSYNEQFF

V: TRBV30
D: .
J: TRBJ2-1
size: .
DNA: TGTGCCTGCAATGAGCAGTTCTTC
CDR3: CACNEQFF

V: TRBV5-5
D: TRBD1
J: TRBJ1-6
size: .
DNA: TGTGCCAGCAGCTTAGTAAGGACAGGGAACTCACCCCTCCACTTT
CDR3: CASSLVRTGNSPLHF

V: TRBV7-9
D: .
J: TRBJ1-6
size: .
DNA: TGTGCCAGCAGCCCGCGTCCGGACCTGCCCCTCCACTTT
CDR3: CASSPRPDLPLHF

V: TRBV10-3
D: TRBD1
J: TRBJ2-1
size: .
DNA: TGTGCCATCGGACCCAGGGGACAGTACAATGAGCAGTTCTTC
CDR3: CAIGPRGQYNEQFF

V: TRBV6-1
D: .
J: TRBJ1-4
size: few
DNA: TGTGCCAGCAGTGAATTAGGCGAAAAACTGTTTTTT
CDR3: CASSELGEKLFF

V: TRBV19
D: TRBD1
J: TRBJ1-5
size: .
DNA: TGTGCCAGTAGTATTAGGACAGGGGCCATTCAGCCCCAGCATTTT
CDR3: CASSIRTGAIQPQHF

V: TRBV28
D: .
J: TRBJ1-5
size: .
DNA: TGTGCCAGCAGTTTATCGGGGCGGCTTCAGCCCCAGCATTTT
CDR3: CASSLSGRLQPQHF

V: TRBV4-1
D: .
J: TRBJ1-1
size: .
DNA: TGCGCCAGCAGCCCTGGGCCAGGAAAGAACACTGAAGCTTTCTTT
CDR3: CASSPGPGKNTEAFF

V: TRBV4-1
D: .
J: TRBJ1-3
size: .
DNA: TGCGCCAGCAGCCAAGTTACAGTCGCTGGAAACACCATATATTTT
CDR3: CASSQVTVAGNTIYF

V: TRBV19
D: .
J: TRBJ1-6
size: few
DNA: TGTGCCAGTAGTATTGGCGGATTCCCCCTCCACTTT
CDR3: CASSIGGFPLHF

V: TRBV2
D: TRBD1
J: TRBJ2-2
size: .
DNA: TGTGCCAGCAGTCGTTTACAGGGGTATGGCGGGGAGCTGTTTTTT
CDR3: CASSRLQGYGGELFF

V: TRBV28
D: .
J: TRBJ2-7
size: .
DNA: TGTGCCAGCGGCAGCGGCCACGAGCAGTACTTC
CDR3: CASGSGHEQYF

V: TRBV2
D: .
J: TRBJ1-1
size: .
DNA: TGTGCCAGCAGTGAACAGGGACGGAACACTGAAGCTTTCTTT
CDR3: CASSEQGRNTEAFF

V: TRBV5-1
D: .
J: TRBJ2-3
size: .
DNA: TGCGCCAGCAGCTTGACCACAGATACGCAGTATTTT
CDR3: CASSLTTDTQYF

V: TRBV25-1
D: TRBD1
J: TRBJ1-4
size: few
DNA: TGTGCCAGCAGTGTAGGACAGGGGAGCGGAAAACTGTTTTTT
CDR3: CASSVGQGSGKLFF

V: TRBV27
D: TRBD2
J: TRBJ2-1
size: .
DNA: TGTGCCAGCGGACTAGCGGGTCAAAATGAGCAGTTCTTC
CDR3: CASGLAGQNEQFF

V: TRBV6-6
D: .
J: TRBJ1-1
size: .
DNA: TGTGCCAGCAGTTACTGGCAGGTAAACACTGAAGCTTTCTTT
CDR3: CASSYWQVNTEAFF

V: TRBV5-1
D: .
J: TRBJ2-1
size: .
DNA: TGCGCCAGCAGCTTGGGAGGGGGACCCGGGACTTACAATGAGCAGTTCTTC
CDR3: CASSLGGGPGTYNEQFF

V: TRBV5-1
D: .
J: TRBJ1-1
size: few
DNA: TGCGCCAGCAGCTGGGGCACAGGAGGTTCTGAAGCTTTCTTT
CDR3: CASSWGTGGSEAFF

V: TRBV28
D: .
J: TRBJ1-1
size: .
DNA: TGTGCCAGCAGGTTGCCCCAGGGTGGGGGCACTGAAGCTTTCTTT
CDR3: CASRLPQGGGTEAFF

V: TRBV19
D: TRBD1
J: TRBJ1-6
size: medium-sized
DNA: TGTGCCACCTCACCCGGACAGGTGGAATCACCCCTCCACTTT
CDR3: CATSPGQVESPLHF

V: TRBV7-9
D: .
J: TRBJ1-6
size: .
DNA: TGTGCCAGCAGCTTAGGGGGCGATTCACCCCTCCACTTT
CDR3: CASSLGGDSPLHF

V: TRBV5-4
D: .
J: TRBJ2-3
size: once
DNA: TGTGCCAGCAGTCGCGACCGCTCCTTCACAGATACGCAGTATTTT
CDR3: CASSRDRSFTDTQYF

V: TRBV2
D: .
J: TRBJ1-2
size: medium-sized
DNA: TGTGCCAGCAGTGGGGACTCTTCGGCGGGCTACACCTTC
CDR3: CASSGDSSAGYTF

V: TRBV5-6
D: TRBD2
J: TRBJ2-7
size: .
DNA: TGTGCCAGCAGCCCCGGGAGGTTCAGCTACGAGCAGTACTTC
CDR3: CASSPGRFSYEQYF

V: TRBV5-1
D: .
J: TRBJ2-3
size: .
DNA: TGCGCCAGCAGCCATAGGGCAGATACGCAGTATTTT
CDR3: CASSHRADTQYF

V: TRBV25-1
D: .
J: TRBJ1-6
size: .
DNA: TGTGCCAGCAGCGGTCCGGAGGGTAGTAATTCACCCCTCCACTTT
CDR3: CASSGPEGSNSPLHF

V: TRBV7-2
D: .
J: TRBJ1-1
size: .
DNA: TGTGCCAGCAGCTTTTTGGGGGAATCGACTGAAGCTTTCTTT
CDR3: CASSFLGESTEAFF

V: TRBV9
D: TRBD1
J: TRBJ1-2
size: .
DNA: TGTGCCAGCAGTGACCAGGGCAGGGGGGCTTATGGCTACACCTTC
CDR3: CASSDQGRGAYGYTF

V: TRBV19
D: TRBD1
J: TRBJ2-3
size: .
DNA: TGTGCCAGTAGTAGTATTTGGGACAGGACCATCACAGATACGCAGTATTTT
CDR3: CASSSIWDRTITDTQYF